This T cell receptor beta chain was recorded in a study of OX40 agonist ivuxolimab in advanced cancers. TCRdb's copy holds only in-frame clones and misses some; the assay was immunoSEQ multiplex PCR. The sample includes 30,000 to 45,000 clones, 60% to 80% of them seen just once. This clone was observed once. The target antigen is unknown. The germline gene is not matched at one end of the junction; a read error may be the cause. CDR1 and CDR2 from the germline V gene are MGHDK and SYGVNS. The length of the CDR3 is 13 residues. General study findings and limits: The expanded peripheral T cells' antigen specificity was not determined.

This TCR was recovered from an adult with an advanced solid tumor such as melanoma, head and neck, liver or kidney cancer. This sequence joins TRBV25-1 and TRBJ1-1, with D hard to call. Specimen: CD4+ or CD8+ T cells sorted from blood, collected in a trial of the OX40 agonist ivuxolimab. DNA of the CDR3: TGTGCCAGCGGTGAGACCTCTTACACTGAAGCTTTCTTT. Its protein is CASGETSYTEAFF.